The 13 T cell receptor beta chains below come from one sample, sequenced in a study of CD8 T cells in ankylosing spondylitis. Via MiXCR, TCRdb re-called the 5' RACE reads, giving one row per CDR3 protein. Of roughly 280,000 distinct CDR3 sequences detected, around 20% appear once; the ten largest clones hold roughly 8%. The sequencing input was blood, either unsorted or a sorted T cell fraction (not recorded which). All receptors come from a male donor with ankylosing spondylitis or in good health (not recorded which).

This clonotype turned up a few times. The chain is built from TRBV29-1 and TRBJ2-5; 9 nucleotides match TRBD1. The J segment lost 5 bases and the V segment lost 5 bases, leaving 9 bases of the junction unmatched. Germline CDR1 SQVTM, CDR2 ANQGSEA. The CDR3 has 14 residues. DNA for the CDR3: TGCAGCGTTTTTGCGGGACAGGGTGGGGAGACCCAGTACTTC. It is translated as CSVFAGQGGETQYF.

This clonotype was observed a few times. The genes are TRBV4-2 and TRBJ2-7, with TRBD1 identical over 7 bases. The CDR3 has 16 residues. Germline CDR1 reads LGHNA; CDR2 reads YNFKEQ. The CDR3 DNA follows: TGTGCCAGCAGCCGTACAGGGGTGATCTGGTCCTCCGAGCAGTACGTC. Translation gives CASSRTGVIWSSEQYV.

The chain has TRBV7-9 and TRBJ2-1; D ambiguous. V was cut by 5 bases and J by 5 bases, with 13 bases left in between. The CDR3 runs 14 residues. CDR1 and CDR2 from the germline V gene are SEHNR and FQNEAQ (reference sequence). The CDR3 spells CASSLHVDNNEQFF. The CDR3 bases are TGTGCCAGCAGCCTCCATGTTGACAACAATGAGCAGTTCTTC.

The rearrangement uses TRBV28 and TRBJ2-3; TRBD2 matches 8 bases. Germline V CDR1 and CDR2: MDHEN, SYDVKM. J was trimmed by 0 bases and V by 6 bases; bases with no gene match: 11. The CDR3 sequence is 17 residues long. The CDR3 DNA follows: TGTGCCAGCAGCCCACTAGCGGCGACACCTAGCACAGATACGCAGTATTTT. It yields the protein CASSPLAATPSTDTQYF.

This clonotype has a handful of counts. The chain has TRBV18 and TRBJ2-2; TRBD2 aligns across 10 bases. The CDR3 consists of 16 residues. Germline CDR1 is KGHSH and CDR2 is LQKENI. Trimming took 5 bases from V and 1 from J; bases not matched to a gene: 4. The CDR3 spells CASSTRTSGNTGELFF. CDR3 coding DNA: TGTGCCAGCTCAACCCGGACTAGCGGGAACACCGGGGAGCTGTTTTTT.

The chain recombines TRBV18 with TRBJ1-5, with D possibly matching TRBD1 (5 bases). Trimming pared 3 bases from V and 5 bases from J, leaving 8 bases between. The V gene's germline CDR1 is KGHSH and CDR2 LQKENI. The length of the CDR3 is 13 residues. The CDR3 sequence: CASSPQGDQPQHF. Written as DNA, the CDR3 is TGTGCCAGCTCACCCCAGGGTGATCAGCCCCAGCATTTT.

This clonotype showed up just a few times. A much more abundant neighbour one base away suggests this may be a read error. The chain employs TRBV12-3 or TRBV12-4 and TRBJ2-1; 14 bases agree with TRBD2. This CDR3 is built from 15 residues. The trim removed 6 bases at V and 6 bases at J, leaving 4 bases unmatched. The CDR3 bases are TGTGCCAGCAGCCCCGGGACTAGCGGGAGCAATGAGCAGTTCTTC. This sequence encodes CASSPGTSGSNEQFF.

This clonotype is a singleton in its sample. The J gene is TRBJ2-1, the V gene TRBV10-3; possible D gene TRBD1, 5 bases. From germline, CDR1 is ENHRY and CDR2 SYGVKD. V lost 3 bases and J 7 bases, leaving 13 bases between the germline ends. This CDR3 region has 14 residues. CDR3 bases: TGTGCCATCAGTGACCCCCAGGGTGCAAATGAGCAGTTCTTC. Translation gives CAISDPQGANEQFF.

The DNA for the CDR3 is TGTGCCATCAGCGGGACTAGCGGGAGAGACTCCTACAATGAGCAGTTCTTC. It translates to CAISGTSGRDSYNEQFF. The rearrangement joins TRBV10-3 to TRBJ2-1, with 14 bases that match TRBD2. There are 17 residues in the CDR3. Looked up from germline, CDR1 is ENHRY and CDR2 is SYGVKD. With V trimmed by 6 bases and J by 0 bases, 4 bases remained unmatched.

This clonotype has just a few counts. The CDR3 region has the DNA TGCGCCAGCAGCTTGACCGGGGACACCGCTTGGAATGAGCAGTTCTTC. It yields the protein CASSLTGDTAWNEQFF. J is TRBJ2-1 and V is TRBV5-1; maybe TRBD1 (6 bases). V was shortened by 1 base and J by 7 bases, with 18 bases between the two germline ends. The CDR3 spans 16 residues. Germline V gene lookup returns CDR1 SGHRS and CDR2 YFSETQ.

The chain has TRBV12-3 or TRBV12-4 and TRBJ2-1; 7 bases line up with TRBD2. The J segment lost 13 bases and the V segment lost 8 bases, leaving 5 bases of the junction unmatched. CDR3 length: 10 amino acids. This chain's CDR3 is CASGLAVQFF. CDR3 nucleotide sequence: TGTGCCAGCGGGCTAGCGGTTCAGTTCTTC.

This clonotype occurred many times. The chain combines TRBV29-1 with TRBJ2-3, with 7 nucleotides matching TRBD1. Germline V gene sequence: CDR1 SQVTM, CDR2 ANQGSEA. The CDR3 contains 14 residues. V was pared by 3 bases and J by 0 bases, with 3 bases of the junction left unmatched. This CDR3 reads CSVDGTDSTDTQYF. The CDR3 region has the DNA TGCAGCGTTGACGGGACAGATAGCACAGATACGCAGTATTTT.

The chain couples TRBV7-6 to TRBJ2-1; tentative D call: TRBD1 (5 bases). V gave up 5 bases and J gave up 2 bases, with 13 bases separating them. The CDR3 is made up of 15 amino acids. The germline V gene encodes CDR1 SGHVS and CDR2 FNYEAQ. As DNA, the CDR3 is TGTGCCAGCAGCCAGGGTGCGTTAACCTACAATGAGCAGTTCTTC. Encoded protein: CASSQGALTYNEQFF.